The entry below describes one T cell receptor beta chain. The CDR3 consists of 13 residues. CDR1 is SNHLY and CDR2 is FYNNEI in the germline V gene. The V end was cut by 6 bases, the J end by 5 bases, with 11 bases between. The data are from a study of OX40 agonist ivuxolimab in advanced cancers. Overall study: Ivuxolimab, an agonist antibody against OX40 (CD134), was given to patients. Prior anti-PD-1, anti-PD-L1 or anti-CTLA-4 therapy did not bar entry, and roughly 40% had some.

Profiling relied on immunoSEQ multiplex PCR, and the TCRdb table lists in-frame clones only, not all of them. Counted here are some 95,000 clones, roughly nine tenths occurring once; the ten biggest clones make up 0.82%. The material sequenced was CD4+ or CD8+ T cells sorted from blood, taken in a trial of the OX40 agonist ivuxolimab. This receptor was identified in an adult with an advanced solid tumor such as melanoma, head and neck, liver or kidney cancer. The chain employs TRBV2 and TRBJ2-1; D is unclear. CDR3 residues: CASRKESNNEQFF. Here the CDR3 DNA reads TGTGCCAGCAGGAAGGAATCCAACAATGAGCAGTTCTTC.